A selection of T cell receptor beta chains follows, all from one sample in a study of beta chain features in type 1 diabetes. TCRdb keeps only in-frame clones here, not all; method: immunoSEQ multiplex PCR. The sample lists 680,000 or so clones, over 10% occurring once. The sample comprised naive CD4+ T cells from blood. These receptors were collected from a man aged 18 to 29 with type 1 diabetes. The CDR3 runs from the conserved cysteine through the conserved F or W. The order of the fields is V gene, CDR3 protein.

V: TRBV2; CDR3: CASRFPSVDTEAFF
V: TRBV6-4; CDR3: CASSDWGQNFLFYEQYF
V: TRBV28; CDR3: CASTGDNSYEQYF
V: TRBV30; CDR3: CAWSSQETQYF
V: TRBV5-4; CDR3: CASNTELTDEQYF
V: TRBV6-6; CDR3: CASNPGGSNYGYTF
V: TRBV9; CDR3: CASSVGAGGLSTDTQYF
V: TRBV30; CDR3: CATGGTRVSKNIQYF
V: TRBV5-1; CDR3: CASVLGQGSGEQYF
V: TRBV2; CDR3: CASSNRRDVDPKNGYTF
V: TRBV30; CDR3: CACSAQINTEAFF
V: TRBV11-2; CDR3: CASSPIQDDYGYTF
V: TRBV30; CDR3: CAWSYPSLRGEKLFF
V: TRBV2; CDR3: CASSESGDPAYEQYF
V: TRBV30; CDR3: CAWSFGQGYSNQPQHF
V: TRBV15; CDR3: CATRGTGGAYGYTF
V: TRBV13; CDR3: CASSRQGTKSRTNEKLFF
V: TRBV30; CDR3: CAWAHRAYTGELFF
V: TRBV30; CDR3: CAWSAQGFDGYTF
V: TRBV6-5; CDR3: CASSYGPEAFF
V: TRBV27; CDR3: CASSSGQGAVDTQYF
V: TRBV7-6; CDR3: CASSLGGDEQYF
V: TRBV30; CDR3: CAWFTTEDRRYGYTF
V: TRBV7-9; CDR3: CASSLTGSYNEQFF
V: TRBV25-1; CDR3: CASMLEGSGNTIYF
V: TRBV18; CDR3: CASSLGQDYEQYF
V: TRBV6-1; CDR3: CASTSSAYQETQYF
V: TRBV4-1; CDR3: CASSQDGLGIRYF
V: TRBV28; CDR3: CASSPGRLRQYNQPQHF